This is a list of T cell receptor beta chains from one sample in a study of cytomegalovirus exposure and HLA in healthy donors. Sequencing was performed with immunoSEQ multiplex PCR; in TCRdb, only in-frame clones are kept and a portion is missing. The top ten hold 8.5% to 10% of the sample, which has 85,000 to 120,000 clones, more than 70% seen once. Sequenced: PBMCs. These receptors originate from a male donor in good health and CMV-seropositive. Both conserved end residues are part of each CDR3. D genes are given only for firm matches. Expanded clones get a size class; other rows say once, few or many, or leave the size out.

V	J	D	size	DNA	CDR3
TRBV27	TRBJ1-5	TRBD1	-	TGTGCCAGCAGTATGGGGACAGGGGAGGGTGGAAGCAATCAGCCCCAGCATTTT	CASSMGTGEGGSNQPQHF
TRBV7-3	TRBJ1-1	-	-	TGTGCCAGCAGCTCCGACAGGATGAACACTGAAGCTTTCTTT	CASSSDRMNTEAFF
TRBV5-5	TRBJ2-3	-	-	TGTACCAGCAGCTGGCGCCTAGCCCAGACAGATACGCAGTATTTT	CTSSWRLAQTDTQYF
TRBV5-1	TRBJ1-1	-	-	TGCGCCAGCAGCTTCCAAGCAGGGATAAACACTGAAGCTTTCTTT	CASSFQAGINTEAFF
TRBV5-1	TRBJ2-5	TRBD2	few	TGCGCCAGCAGCTGGGTAGTAGCGGGAGAGCAAGAGACCCAGTACTTC	CASSWVVAGEQETQYF
TRBV11-2	TRBJ2-5	-	-	TGTGCCAGCGGGCAGAACCGCCAAGAGACCCAGTACTTC	CASGQNRQETQYF
TRBV9	TRBJ1-6	-	-	TGTGCCAGCAGCGTAGGGCGAACAGGGAATTCACCCCTCCACTTT	CASSVGRTGNSPLHF
TRBV7-8	TRBJ2-1	-	-	TGTGCCAGCAGCTCCCGGGAGTATGACTACAATGAGCAGTTCTTC	CASSSREYDYNEQFF
TRBV5-6	TRBJ2-3	TRBD2	-	TGTGCCAGCAGCTTGTGGACTAGCGGGAGGGCCTCACACCGAAATACGCAGTATTTT	CASSLWTSGRASHRNTQYF
TRBV28	TRBJ2-7	-	-	TGTGCCAGCAGTTTACTACAGTGGAACTACGAGCAGTACTTC	CASSLLQWNYEQYF
TRBV7-9	TRBJ2-7	-	once	TGTGCCAGCAGCTTAGCGGTGGCTCCCTACGAGCAGTACTTC	CASSLAVAPYEQYF
TRBV4-1	TRBJ2-7	TRBD1	-	TGCGCCAGCAGCCAAGGAAAGACAGGGGAGGTCCACGAGCAGTACTTC	CASSQGKTGEVHEQYF
TRBV9	TRBJ2-5	TRBD2	-	TGTGCCAGCAGCGTCAGCGGGACGGGGAGGGAGACCCAGTACTTC	CASSVSGTGRETQYF
TRBV5-1	TRBJ2-1	TRBD1	-	TGCGCCAGCAGCTTCGGACAGGGCGGCAATGAGCAGTTCTTC	CASSFGQGGNEQFF
TRBV19	TRBJ1-3	TRBD1	-	TGTGCCAGTAGTATAAAGGGGGCGAACTCTGGAAACACCATATATTTT	CASSIKGANSGNTIYF
TRBV4-1	TRBJ2-7	TRBD1	-	TGCGCCAGCAGCCAAGATGCAGGGGGATACGAGCAGTACTTC	CASSQDAGGYEQYF
TRBV5-1	TRBJ2-5	-	once	TGCGCCAGCAGCTCTGGCAGGGGCCAAGAGACCCAGTACTTC	CASSSGRGQETQYF
TRBV7-2	TRBJ2-1	TRBD2	-	TGTGCCAGCAGCTGGTTGGGTGGGACTAGCGGGAGGTTATATGAGCAGTTCTTC	CASSWLGGTSGRLYEQFF
TRBV5-1	TRBJ2-3	TRBD1	-	TGCGCCAGCAGCCCGGGACAGAGAGGGGATACGCAGTATTTT	CASSPGQRGDTQYF
TRBV7-6	TRBJ2-7	TRBD1	-	TGTGCCAGCAGCCCCAGGGGGCGGGATGCCTACGAGCAGTACTTC	CASSPRGRDAYEQYF
TRBV7-9	TRBJ2-3	TRBD2	-	TGTGCCAGCAGCTTGGTCGGGAGGGCCTCCACAGATACGCAGTATTTT	CASSLVGRASTDTQYF
TRBV6-1	TRBJ2-5	TRBD1	-	TGTGCCAGCAGTGAACTAGTAGGACAGGGTGGGGAGACCCAGTACTTC	CASSELVGQGGETQYF
TRBV30	TRBJ2-7	TRBD1	-	TGTGCCTGGCAGGGGGCGCGTTACGAGCAGTACTTC	CAWQGARYEQYF
TRBV6-5	TRBJ2-2	-	-	TGTGCCAGCAGTGGACTCTTGGACGGGGAGCTGTTTTTT	CASSGLLDGELFF
TRBV21-1	TRBJ2-5	-	-	TGTGCCAGCAGGGACAGGGAGGAGACCCAGTACTTC	CASRDREETQYF
TRBV29-1	TRBJ2-2	TRBD1	-	TGCAGCGGCGGACAGGCCGGGGAGCTGTTTTTT	CSGGQAGELFF
TRBV7-2	TRBJ2-7	TRBD2	-	TGTGCCAGCAGCTTGGGAGCGGGAGGGATAATGTACGAGCAGTACTTC	CASSLGAGGIMYEQYF
TRBV5-1	TRBJ1-2	-	few	TGCGCCAGCAGCTTGGAAGGGGTTCATGGCTACACCTTC	CASSLEGVHGYTF
TRBV27	TRBJ1-1	-	-	TGTGCCAGCCGATCCGGGGGGAAGGGGAACACTGAAGCTTTCTTT	CASRSGGKGNTEAFF
TRBV7-2	TRBJ2-1	TRBD2	-	TGTGCCAGCAGCTCGGGACTAGCGGGAGGAAAGCAGTTCTTC	CASSSGLAGGKQFF
TRBV2	TRBJ1-6	-	-	TGTGCCAGCAGTGGCTACAGATCTAATTCACCCCTCCACTTT	CASSGYRSNSPLHF
TRBV11-3	TRBJ2-2	-	-	TGTGCCAGCAGCAGAGAACCGAACACCGGGGAGCTGTTTTTT	CASSREPNTGELFF
TRBV7-9	TRBJ2-7	-	-	TGTGCCAGCAGATTGGACTCGGCCTACGAGCAGTACTTC	CASRLDSAYEQYF
TRBV18	TRBJ2-2	TRBD1	-	TGTGCCAGCTCACCGGGGACAGAAACCACCGGGGAGCTGTTTTTT	CASSPGTETTGELFF
TRBV29-1	TRBJ2-7	TRBD2	-	TGCAGCGTATCTAGCGGGACTACCCCCTACGAGCAGTACTTC	CSVSSGTTPYEQYF
TRBV27	TRBJ2-1	TRBD2	-	TGTGCCAGCACCCAGCGGGGGGGGACGGTCTCCTACAATGAGCAGTTCTTC	CASTQRGGTVSYNEQFF
TRBV28	TRBJ1-5	-	-	TGTGCCAGCAGTTTAGACCAGGGTGGGTTTAAGCCCCAGCATTTT	CASSLDQGGFKPQHF
TRBV4-3	TRBJ2-3	-	-	TGCGCCAGCAGCCTTAGAGGGGGTTCAACAGATACGCAGTATTTT	CASSLRGGSTDTQYF
TRBV5-8	TRBJ1-5	-	-	TGTGCCAGCAGCTGGGGGACATCTATAGGCAATCAGCCCCAGCATTTT	CASSWGTSIGNQPQHF
TRBV7-2	TRBJ2-5	-	many	TGTGCCAGCGCCCTCGGGGAGACCCAGTACTTC	CASALGETQYF
TRBV5-1	TRBJ2-2	-	once	TGCGCCAGCAGATCTGACGGACAAAACACCGGGGAGCTGTTTTTT	CASRSDGQNTGELFF
TRBV7-2	TRBJ2-7	-	-	TGTGCCAGCAGCTTTAGCTTTCGCGGTGCCGAGCAGTACTTC	CASSFSFRGAEQYF
TRBV28	TRBJ2-1	-	-	TGTGCCAGCAGTTTCAGGGCCCGAGGTAATGAGCAGTTCTTC	CASSFRARGNEQFF
TRBV5-1	TRBJ2-2	-	-	TGCGCCAGCAGCTCCTTAGGGACACCCGGGGAGCTGTTTTTT	CASSSLGTPGELFF
TRBV28	TRBJ2-3	-	-	TGTGCCAGCAGTTTGGCAGCCCTTGGGGGGGATACGCAGTATTTT	CASSLAALGGDTQYF
TRBV28	TRBJ2-6	TRBD1	-	TGTGCCAGCAGTCCCGCGACAGGGGGGATTTCTGGGGCCAACGTCCTGACTTTC	CASSPATGGISGANVLTF
TRBV10-3	TRBJ2-7	TRBD2	once	TGTGCCACGGGACTAGCGGGAGGAACCTACGAGCAGTACTTC	CATGLAGGTYEQYF
TRBV18	TRBJ2-1	TRBD2	-	TGTGCCAGCTCGCCGGGACTAGCGGAAGAGGAGCAGTTCTTC	CASSPGLAEEEQFF
TRBV19	TRBJ2-1	-	-	TGTGCCAGTAGTATAGACGGCTACAATGAGCAGTTCTTC	CASSIDGYNEQFF
TRBV6-4	TRBJ2-1	-	-	TGTGCCAGCAGTGACGGGCTAGCGAGATACAATGAGCAGTTCTTC	CASSDGLARYNEQFF
TRBV9	TRBJ2-7	TRBD2	-	TGTGCCAGCAGCGTAGCTGCCTCGGGAGGGGACCTCCTCTACGAGCAGTACTTC	CASSVAASGGDLLYEQYF
TRBV27	TRBJ2-1	TRBD2	once	TGTGCCAGCAGTTTAGGGACTAGAATGTCTCATGAGCAGTTCTTC	CASSLGTRMSHEQFF
TRBV5-1	TRBJ2-3	-	-	TGCGCCAGCAGTTGGGGACAAGTTAGCACAGATACGCAGTATTTT	CASSWGQVSTDTQYF
TRBV11-3	TRBJ2-1	-	-	TGTGCCAGCAGCCCCCGAACCAGTAATGAGCAGTTCTTC	CASSPRTSNEQFF
TRBV19	TRBJ1-2	TRBD1	-	TGTGCCAGTAGTGGATTGGGACAGGAGCTGGCTGGCTACACCTTC	CASSGLGQELAGYTF
TRBV18	TRBJ1-4	TRBD1	-	TGTGCCAGCTCACTGGACAGGGGTCGAGATGAAAAACTGTTTTTT	CASSLDRGRDEKLFF
TRBV4-3	TRBJ1-2	-	-	TGCGCCAGCAGCCCCACAGCTAACTATGGCTACACCTTC	CASSPTANYGYTF